These T cell receptor beta chains were read from a single sample in a study of T cells expressing NK-cell markers. TCRdb reprocessed the 5' RACE reads and reports one entry per CDR3 protein, with no DNA. The listing contains about 170,000 distinct CDR3 sequences. Sequencing was performed on blood T cells: a sorted CD56 or NKG2C T cell subset, CD4+ or CD8+ T cells, or bulk PBMC T cells (not recorded which). These receptors were collected from a man between 18 and 69 years old in good health. The CDR3 runs from the conserved cysteine through the conserved F or W.

TRBV5-5	TRBJ2-7	CASSLRPDWDDEQYF
TRBV5-8	TRBJ2-1	CASSLGLGAFEVEQFF
TRBV3-1	TRBJ2-7	CASSPRGPYEQYF
TRBV12-3/TRBV12-4	TRBJ2-3	CASSLGQGFTDTQYF
TRBV7-8	TRBJ2-1	CASSLVSGGINEQFF
TRBV7-9	TRBJ2-5	CAGAYRGQETQYF
TRBV3-1	TRBJ1-5	CASSQDPGPNQPQHF
TRBV7-9	TRBJ2-2	CASSPGLAGEITGELFF
TRBV12-3/TRBV12-4	TRBJ1-1	CASSLWGSEAFF
TRBV7-8	TRBJ2-1	CASSLGSGTDTYNEQFF
TRBV5-1	TRBJ2-1	CASSAGTERGSYNEQFF
TRBV9	TRBJ1-1	CASSVPSRSVNTEAFF
TRBV6-2/TRBV6-3	TRBJ2-7	CASTTGGSSYEQYF
TRBV3-1	TRBJ2-1	CASSHSGPNEQFF
TRBV3-1	TRBJ2-7	CASSISGRGDEQYF
TRBV19	TRBJ1-2	CASSIGAGDYGYTF
TRBV29-1	TRBJ1-1	CIVAGDNPEAFF
TRBV12-3/TRBV12-4	TRBJ1-5	CASRSAGGGQPQHF
TRBV18	TRBJ2-1	CASIRTETSYNEQFF
TRBV20-1	TRBJ2-7	CSARDFLEKAPGQGFSYEQYF
TRBV15	TRBJ2-1	CATSRDLGQGYNEQFF
TRBV14	TRBJ2-7	CASSRLPLSSYEQYF
TRBV5-4	TRBJ2-7	CAGASSSSEQYF
TRBV15	TRBJ2-7	CATSRDFGQGVYEQYF
TRBV6-5	TRBJ1-2	CASSYSVFRDGYTF
TRBV21-1	TRBJ1-6	CASSKAPESPLHF
TRBV12-3/TRBV12-4	TRBJ1-4	CASSSGTGAGSEKLFF
TRBV4-2	TRBJ2-5	CASSQAGPGTGEETQYF
TRBV28	TRBJ2-1	CASSRPRDRDHEQFF
TRBV2	TRBJ1-2	CASSGDSDYGYTF
TRBV10-3	TRBJ2-2	CATSDRGRGTGELFF
TRBV5-5	TRBJ2-7	CASSFSGQGYEQYF
TRBV27	TRBJ1-1	CASSLLGGTEAFF
TRBV5-1	TRBJ1-2	CASSPSETGWNGYTF
TRBV5-1	TRBJ2-3	CASSLELSFTDTQYF